The source of this T cell receptor (beta chain) is a study of human T cells and chemical hapten exposure. As for time point: patch test 2, 6 weeks after DPC sensitization. Documented treatment: therapeutic diphenylcyclopropenone sensitization with weekly scalp DPC. Germline lookup yields CDR1 SGHVS and CDR2 FNYEAQ. The V end lost 5 bases, the J end lost 1 base, and 8 bases lay between the germline ends. The CDR3 is made up of 13 amino acids. This clonotype appeared many times. MiXCR, run by TCRdb on the RACE reads, gives a single entry per CDR3 protein. Here the sample spans about 350,000 distinct CDR3 sequences, nearly 6.5% being singletons.

Sequencing was performed on whole blood, taken in connection with sensitization to the hapten diphenylcyclopropenone (DPC). The chain couples TRBV7-6 to TRBJ1-1; no firm D call. This receptor was identified in a woman in her late teens or twenties with alopecia areata. Some clones in this sample may be carry-over from other donors' samples. The CDR3: CASSDTANTEAFF. CDR3 bases: TGTGCCAGCAGCGATACAGCGAACACTGAAGCTTTCTTT.